This T cell receptor beta chain emerged from a study of blood T cell repertoires in COVID-19. Study summary: Donors in Cohort 3 counted as recovered after two negative PCRs, clearance, or symptom resolution. From T cells, B-cell-depleted T cells, or PBMCs came the material, which was cDNA or gDNA.

Participant-reported clinical history was the basis for cohort assignment. The V end lost 5 bases, the J end lost 2 bases, and 3 bases lay between the germline ends. CDR1 and CDR2 (germline): SEHNR, FQNEAQ (reference sequence). The CDR3 is 11 amino acids. Per the study methods: The assay estimated nucleated cells by amplifying reference gene primers. Assay: immunoSEQ multiplex PCR; the TCRdb copy retains only in-frame clones and omits some. The V and J calls and clone size come from that table; D and trimming were worked out from the DNA. The sample has approximately 150,000 clones; less than 80% are singletons.

The sample taken for sequencing was PBMCs or T cells enriched from blood (not recorded which). The chain recombines TRBV7-9 with TRBJ2-5, with D hard to call. The source is a woman in her 70s in a cohort exposed to, infected with or recovered from COVID-19 (not recorded which). The CDR3 spells CASSPQETQYF. For the CDR3, the DNA is TGTGCCAGCAGCCCGCAAGAGACCCAGTACTTC.